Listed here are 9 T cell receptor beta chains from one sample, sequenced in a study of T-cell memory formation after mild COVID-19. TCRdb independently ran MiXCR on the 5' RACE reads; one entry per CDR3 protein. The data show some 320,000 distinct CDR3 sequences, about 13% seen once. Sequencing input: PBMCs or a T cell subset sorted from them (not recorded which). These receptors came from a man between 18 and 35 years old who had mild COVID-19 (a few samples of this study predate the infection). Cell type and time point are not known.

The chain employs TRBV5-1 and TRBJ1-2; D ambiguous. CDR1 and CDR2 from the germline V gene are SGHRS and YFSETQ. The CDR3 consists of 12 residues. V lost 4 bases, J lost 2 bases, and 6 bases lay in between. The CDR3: CASSVGNYGYTF. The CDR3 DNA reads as TGCGCCAGCAGCGTGGGGAACTATGGCTACACCTTC.

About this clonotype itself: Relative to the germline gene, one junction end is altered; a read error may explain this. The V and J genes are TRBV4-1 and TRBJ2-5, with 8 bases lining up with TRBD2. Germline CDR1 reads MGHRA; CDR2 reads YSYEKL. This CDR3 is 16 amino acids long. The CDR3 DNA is TGCGCCAGCAGCCTGTACGGGGGGGCCATAAAAGAGACCCAGAACTTC. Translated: CASSLYGGAIKETQNF.

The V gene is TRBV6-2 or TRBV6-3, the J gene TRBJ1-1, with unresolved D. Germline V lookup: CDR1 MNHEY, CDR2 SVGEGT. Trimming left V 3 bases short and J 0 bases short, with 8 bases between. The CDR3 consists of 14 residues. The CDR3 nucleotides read TGTGCCAGCAGTTATTGGGGAGTGAACACTGAAGCTTTCTTT. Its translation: CASSYWGVNTEAFF.

DNA of the CDR3: TGTGCCAGCAGTTTGCCGGGGCCTAACTATGGCTACACCTTC. This sequence encodes CASSLPGPNYGYTF. The chain links TRBV7-8 to TRBJ1-2; possible D gene TRBD1, 5 bases. Trimming cost V 6 bases and J 0 bases, with 11 bases left between them. The germline gives CDR1 SGHVS, CDR2 FQNEAQ. The CDR3 extends over 14 amino acids. The complete variable domain, with remaining parts taken from reference TRBV7-8 and TRBJ1-2, reads GAGVSQSPRYKVAKRGQDVALRCDPISGHVSLFWYQQALGQGPEFLTYFQNEAQLDKSGLPSDRFFAERPEGSVSTLKIQRTQQEDSAVYLCASSLPGPNYGYTFGSGTRLTVV.

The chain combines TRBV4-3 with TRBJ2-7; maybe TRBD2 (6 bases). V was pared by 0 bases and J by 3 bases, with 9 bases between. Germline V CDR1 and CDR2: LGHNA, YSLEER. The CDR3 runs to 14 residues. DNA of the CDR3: TGCGCCAGCAGCCAAGATCGGGGGAACTACGAGCAGTACTTC. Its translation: CASSQDRGNYEQYF.

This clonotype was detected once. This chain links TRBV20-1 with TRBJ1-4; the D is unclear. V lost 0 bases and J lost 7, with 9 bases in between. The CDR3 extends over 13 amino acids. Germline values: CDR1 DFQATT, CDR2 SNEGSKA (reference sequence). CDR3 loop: CSARDKGAEKLFF. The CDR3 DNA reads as TGCAGTGCTAGAGATAAGGGAGCTGAAAAACTGTTTTTT.

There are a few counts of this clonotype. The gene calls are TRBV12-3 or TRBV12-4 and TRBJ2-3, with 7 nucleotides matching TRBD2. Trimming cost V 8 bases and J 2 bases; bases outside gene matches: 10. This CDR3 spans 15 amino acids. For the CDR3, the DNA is TGTGCCAGCCGCCGGGGGGTCCGCTTCACAGATACGCAGTATTTT. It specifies CASRRGVRFTDTQYF.

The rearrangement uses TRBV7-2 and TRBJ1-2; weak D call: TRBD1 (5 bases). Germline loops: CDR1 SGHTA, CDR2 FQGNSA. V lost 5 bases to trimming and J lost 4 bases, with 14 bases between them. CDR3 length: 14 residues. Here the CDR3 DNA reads TGTGCCAGCAGCGCAACAGGTCCCTCCTATGGCTACACCTTC. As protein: CASSATGPSYGYTF.

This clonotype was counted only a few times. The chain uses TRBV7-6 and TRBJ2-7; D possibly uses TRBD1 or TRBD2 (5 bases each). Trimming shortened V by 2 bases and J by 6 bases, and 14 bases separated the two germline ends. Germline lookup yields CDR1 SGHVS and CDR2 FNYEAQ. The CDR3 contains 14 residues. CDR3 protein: CASSLTGTRVEQYF. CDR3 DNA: TGTGCCAGCAGCTTAACCGGGACCCGTGTCGAGCAGTACTTC. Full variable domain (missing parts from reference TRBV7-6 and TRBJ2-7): GAGVSQSPRYKVTKRGQDVALRCDPISGHVSLYWYRQALGQGPEFLTYFNYEAQQDKSGLPNDRFSAERPEGSISTLTIQRTEQRDSAMYRCASSLTGTRVEQYFGPGTRLTVT.